The next 18 T cell receptor beta chains were all read from a single sample in a study of blood T cell repertoires in COVID-19. Data came from immunoSEQ multiplex PCR; TCRdb stores just in-frame clones and leaves some out. Of more than 95,000 clones in the sample, roughly 79% were seen once. Material for sequencing was peripheral blood. These receptors were obtained from a woman in her sixties or seventies with acute or convalescent COVID-19.

V usage is TRBV5-1 and J usage is TRBJ2-1, with 9 bases lining up with TRBD1. V lost 4 bases and J lost 9; bases outside the gene matches: 8. CDR1 and CDR2 from the germline V gene are SGHRS and YFSETQ. The CDR3 covers 14 residues. As DNA, the CDR3 is TGCGCCAGCAGCCCCGGACAGGGGCAGGTTGAGCAGTTCTTC. As protein: CASSPGQGQVEQFF.

This sequence joins TRBV2 and TRBJ1-6; 10 bases line up with TRBD1. The V gene end was trimmed by 6 bases and the J gene end by 6 bases; junction bases not matched to a gene: 5. The CDR3 sequence is 15 residues long. The V gene's germline CDR1 is SNHLY and CDR2 FYNNEI. The CDR3 loop reads CASSVRDRGNSPLHF. For the CDR3, the DNA is TGTGCCAGCAGCGTCCGGGACAGGGGTAATTCACCCCTCCACTTT.

The chain combines TRBV7-9 with TRBJ1-3; D not resolved. The germline V and J ends were trimmed by 2 bases and 0 bases, with 8 bases remaining between them. Germline V gene sequence: CDR1 SEHNR, CDR2 FQNEAQ (reference sequence). This CDR3 comprises 15 residues. The CDR3 DNA follows: TGTGCCAGCAGCTTAAACACACACTCTGGAAACACCATATATTTT. This encodes CASSLNTHSGNTIYF.

The J gene is TRBJ1-1, the V gene TRBV6-2 or TRBV6-3; no reliable D call. Trimming shortened V by 2 bases and J by 4 bases, and 20 bases separated the two germline ends. The CDR3 is 17 residues long. Germline V lookup: CDR1 MNHEY, CDR2 SVGEGT. The CDR3, as DNA: TGTGCCAGCAGTTACACCGCACGGACCCCTCGGGGCACTGAAGCTTTCTTT. This encodes CASSYTARTPRGTEAFF.

This chain uses TRBV10-3 with TRBJ2-7, with 10 bases that match TRBD1. The CDR3 spans 14 residues. Germline trimming cut 5 bases from V and 4 bases from J; bases unmatched to any gene: 5. Germline CDR1 reads ENHRY; CDR2 reads SYGVKD. In DNA form, the CDR3 reads TGTGCCATCAGTCCCGGGACAGGGGAGTACGAGCAGTACTTC. Protein product: CAISPGTGEYEQYF.

The chain links TRBV6-5 to TRBJ1-2, with 11 bases that match TRBD1. With 2 bases clipped from V and 5 bases from J, the junction kept 4 bases outside the gene matches. This CDR3 is built from 15 residues. Germline CDR1 is MNHEY and CDR2 is SVGAGI. The CDR3 sequence: CASSYDGTGGYGYTF. The CDR3 nucleotides read TGTGCCAGCAGTTACGATGGGACAGGGGGTTATGGCTACACCTTC.

The rearrangement links TRBV10-3 to TRBJ1-6, with 7 positions matching TRBD1. The CDR3 runs to 13 residues. The junction had 2 bases not matched to a gene; V was cut back by 6 bases and J by 6 bases. The germline V gene encodes CDR1 ENHRY and CDR2 SYGVKD. CDR3 sequence (DNA): TGTGCCATCAGCGGACAGGCTAATTCACCCCTCCACTTT. Its translation is CAISGQANSPLHF.

This chain's CDR3 is CASSYGQASGNTIYF. For the CDR3, the DNA is TGTGCCAGCAGTTACGGACAGGCCTCTGGAAACACCATATATTTT. The chain combines TRBV13 with TRBJ1-3, with 7 positions matching TRBD1. Trimming removed 6 bases from V and 0 bases from J; junction bases left unmatched: 5. Germline CDR1 reads PRHDT; CDR2 reads FYEKMQ (reference sequence). There are 15 residues in the CDR3.

This clone appeared a single time. The chain links TRBV6-2 or TRBV6-3 to TRBJ1-5; a weak D match, TRBD1 (6 bases). The germline V gene encodes CDR1 MNHEY and CDR2 SVGEGT. Trimming removed 6 bases at V and 5 bases at J, with 14 bases between. This CDR3 has 14 residues. The CDR3 is CASSNPGVDQPQHF. DNA for the CDR3: TGTGCCAGCAGCAACCCAGGGGTGGATCAGCCCCAGCATTTT.

The chain uses TRBV13 and TRBJ2-7; TRBD2 matches 13 bases. Germline V gene lookup returns CDR1 PRHDT and CDR2 FYEKMQ (reference sequence). The CDR3 totals 16 residues. With 3 bases clipped from V and 0 bases from J, the junction kept 2 bases outside the gene matches. The CDR3 reads CASSFGTSGNSYEQYF. For the CDR3, the DNA is TGTGCCAGCAGCTTTGGGACTAGCGGGAACTCCTACGAGCAGTACTTC.

The rearrangement links TRBV3-1 (or the pseudogene TRBV3-2) to TRBJ1-5; 11 nucleotides agree with TRBD1. Germline lookup yields CDR1 LGHDT and CDR2 YNNKEL (reference sequence). V dropped 4 bases and J dropped 11; count of bases not matched to a gene: 7. This CDR3 has 14 amino acids. The CDR3 loop is CASSLGQGAKAQHF. The CDR3 DNA reads TGTGCCAGCAGCCTCGGACAGGGGGCGAAGGCCCAGCATTTT.

This clone was seen only a few times. The genes are TRBV19 and TRBJ1-1, with 8 bases matching TRBD1. The V and J ends lost 4 bases and 6 bases, in that order; junction bases with no gene match: 13. Germline-derived CDR1 and CDR2 are LNHDA and SQIVND (reference sequence). The CDR3 runs 16 residues. This CDR3 reads CASSTPAGQGASEAFF. CDR3 DNA sequence: TGTGCCAGTAGTACCCCGGCCGGACAGGGCGCTTCTGAAGCTTTCTTT.

There are a few counts of this clone. The genes are TRBV7-2 and TRBJ1-1; D perhaps matches TRBD1 (5 bases). Germline V lookup: CDR1 SGHTA, CDR2 FQGNSA. Trimming pared 0 bases from V and 0 bases from J, leaving 8 bases between. The CDR3 sequence is 15 residues long. CDR3 loop: CASSLAGGVNTEAFF. The CDR3 DNA reads TGTGCCAGCAGCTTAGCGGGGGGTGTGAACACTGAAGCTTTCTTT. The complete variable domain, with remaining parts taken from reference TRBV7-2 and TRBJ1-1, reads GAGVSQSPSNKVTEKGKDVELRCDPISGHTALYWYRQSLGQGLEFLIYFQGNSAPDKSGLPSDRFSAERTGGSVSTLTIQRTQQEDSAVYLCASSLAGGVNTEAFFGQGTRLTVV.

This rearrangement joins TRBV11-2 to TRBJ2-5, with 9 bases fitting TRBD1. V lost 5 bases to trimming and J lost 5 bases; unmatched junction nucleotides: 6. The CDR3 covers 14 residues. In germline, CDR1 is SGHAT, CDR2 FQNNGV. CDR3 nucleotide sequence: TGTGCCAGCAGCGCTGGGACAGGGTGGGAGACCCAGTACTTC. It is translated as CASSAGTGWETQYF.

The gene calls are TRBV2 and TRBJ1-6, with D maybe TRBD1 (6 bases). CDR1 and CDR2 from the germline V gene are SNHLY and FYNNEI. V was cut by 6 bases and J by 6 bases, with 12 bases left in between. The CDR3 is 14 residues long. Here the CDR3 reads CASRTGTTNSPLHF. Written as DNA, the CDR3 is TGTGCCAGCAGGACCGGGACAACTAATTCACCCCTCCACTTT.

The rearrangement uses TRBV5-5 and TRBJ1-1, with no clear D. The CDR3 has 12 amino acids. V lost 0 bases and J 8 bases, leaving 8 bases between the germline ends. The germline CDR1 and CDR2 sequences are SGHKS and YYEKEE (reference sequence). The CDR3 protein is CASSLANGEAFF. The CDR3 bases are TGTGCCAGCAGCTTGGCCAACGGGGAAGCTTTCTTT.

This rearrangement joins TRBV11-3 to TRBJ2-1; 9 nucleotides align to TRBD2. This CDR3 region has 15 residues. CDR1 and CDR2 from the germline V gene are SGHNT and YENEEA. The V segment lost 0 bases and the J segment 7 bases; nucleotides outside the gene matches: 4. CDR3 DNA: TGTGCCAGCAGCTTAGATCGCGGGGGGGCAAATGAGCAGTTCTTC. Translated: CASSLDRGGANEQFF.

This chain uses TRBV27 with TRBJ2-3; 14 bases are shared with TRBD2. The CDR3 runs to 17 residues. Germline CDR1 MNHEY, CDR2 SMNVEV (reference sequence). J gave up 1 base and V 6 bases, and 6 bases lay outside the gene matches. CDR3 sequence: CASRPLGLAGGTDTQYF. DNA of the CDR3: TGTGCCAGCAGGCCCTTGGGACTAGCGGGAGGCACAGATACGCAGTATTTT.